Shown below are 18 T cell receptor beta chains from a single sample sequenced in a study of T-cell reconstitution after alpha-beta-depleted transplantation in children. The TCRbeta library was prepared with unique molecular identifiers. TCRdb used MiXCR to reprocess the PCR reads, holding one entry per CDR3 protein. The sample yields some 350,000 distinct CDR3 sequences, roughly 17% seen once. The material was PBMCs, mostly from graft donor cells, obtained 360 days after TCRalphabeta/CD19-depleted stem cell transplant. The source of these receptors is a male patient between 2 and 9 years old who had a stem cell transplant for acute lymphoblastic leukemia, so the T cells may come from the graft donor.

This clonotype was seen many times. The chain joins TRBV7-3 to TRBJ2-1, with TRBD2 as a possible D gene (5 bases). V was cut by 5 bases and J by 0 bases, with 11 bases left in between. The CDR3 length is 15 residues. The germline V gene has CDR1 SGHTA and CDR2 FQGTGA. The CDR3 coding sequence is TGTGCCAGCAGCCTCACCCGGGACTCCTACAATGAGCAGTTCTTC. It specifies CASSLTRDSYNEQFF.

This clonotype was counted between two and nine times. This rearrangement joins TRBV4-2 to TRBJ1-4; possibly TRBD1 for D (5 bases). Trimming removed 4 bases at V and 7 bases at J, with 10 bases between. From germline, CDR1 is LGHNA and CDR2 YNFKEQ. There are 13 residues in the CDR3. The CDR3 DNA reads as TGTGCCAGCAGCCCGGACAATGCTGAAAAACTGTTTTTT. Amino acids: CASSPDNAEKLFF.

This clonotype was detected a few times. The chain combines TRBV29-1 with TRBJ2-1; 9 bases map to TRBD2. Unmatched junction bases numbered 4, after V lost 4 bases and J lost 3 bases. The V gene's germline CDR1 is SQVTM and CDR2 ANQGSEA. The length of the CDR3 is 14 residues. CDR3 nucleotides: TGCAGCGTTGCAGAGACTAGCGGCTACAATGAGCAGTTCTTC. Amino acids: CSVAETSGYNEQFF.

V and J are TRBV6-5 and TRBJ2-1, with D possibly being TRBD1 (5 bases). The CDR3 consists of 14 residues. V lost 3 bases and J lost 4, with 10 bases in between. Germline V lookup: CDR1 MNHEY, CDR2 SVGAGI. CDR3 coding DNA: TGTGCCAGCAGTTATGGGGCGGAATACAATGAGCAGTTCTTC. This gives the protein CASSYGAEYNEQFF.

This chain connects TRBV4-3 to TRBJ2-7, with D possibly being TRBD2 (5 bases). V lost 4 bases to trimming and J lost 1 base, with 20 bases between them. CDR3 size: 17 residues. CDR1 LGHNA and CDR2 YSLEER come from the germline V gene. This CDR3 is CASSRRNGLLYSYEQYF. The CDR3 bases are TGCGCCAGCAGCCGTCGGAATGGACTGCTTTATTCCTACGAGCAGTACTTC.

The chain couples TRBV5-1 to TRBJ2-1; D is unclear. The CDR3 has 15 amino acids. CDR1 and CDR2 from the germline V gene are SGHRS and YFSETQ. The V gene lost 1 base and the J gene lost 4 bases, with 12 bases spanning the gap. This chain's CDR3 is CASSLLLSQYNEQFF. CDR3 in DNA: TGCGCCAGCAGCTTGTTATTGAGTCAGTACAATGAGCAGTTCTTC.

CDR3 nucleotides: TGCAGTGCTAGAGTATCAGTAACTAATGAAAAACTGTTTTTT. Translation gives CSARVSVTNEKLFF. The chain couples TRBV20-1 to TRBJ1-4; unclear D gene. The CDR3 consists of 14 residues. V was trimmed by 1 base and J by 1 base, leaving 7 bases between them. CDR1 DFQATT and CDR2 SNEGSKA come from the germline V gene (reference sequence).

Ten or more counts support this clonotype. The CDR3 spells CAISLREASFNEQFF. The CDR3 DNA is TGTGCCATCAGTCTGCGGGAGGCAAGTTTCAATGAGCAGTTCTTC. This chain joins TRBV10-3 and TRBJ2-1; 8 bases map to TRBD2. The CDR3 length is 15 residues. In germline, CDR1 is ENHRY, CDR2 SYGVKD. The J segment lost 6 bases and the V segment lost 5 bases, leaving 9 bases of the junction unmatched.

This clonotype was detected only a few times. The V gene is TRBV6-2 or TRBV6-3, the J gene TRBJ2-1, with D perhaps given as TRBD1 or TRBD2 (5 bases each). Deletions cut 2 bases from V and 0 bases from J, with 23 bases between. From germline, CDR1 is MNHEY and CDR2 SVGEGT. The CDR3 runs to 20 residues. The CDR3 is CASSYTDLPGLRSSYNEQFF. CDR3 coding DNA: TGTGCCAGCAGTTACACTGACCTACCGGGGCTGAGGAGCTCCTACAATGAGCAGTTCTTC.

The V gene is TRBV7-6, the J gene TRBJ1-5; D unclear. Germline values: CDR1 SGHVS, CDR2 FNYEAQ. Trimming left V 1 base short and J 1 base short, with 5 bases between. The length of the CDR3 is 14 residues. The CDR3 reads CASSLVGSNQPQHF. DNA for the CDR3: TGTGCCAGCAGCTTAGTCGGAAGCAATCAGCCCCAGCATTTT.

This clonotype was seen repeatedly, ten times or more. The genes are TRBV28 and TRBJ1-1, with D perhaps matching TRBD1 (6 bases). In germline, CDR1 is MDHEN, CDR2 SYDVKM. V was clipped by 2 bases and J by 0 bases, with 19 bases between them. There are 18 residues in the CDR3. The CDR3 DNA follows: TGTGCCAGCAGTTTAGACTACGGAGGGGGGCTCTTGAACACTGAAGCTTTCTTT. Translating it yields CASSLDYGGGLLNTEAFF.

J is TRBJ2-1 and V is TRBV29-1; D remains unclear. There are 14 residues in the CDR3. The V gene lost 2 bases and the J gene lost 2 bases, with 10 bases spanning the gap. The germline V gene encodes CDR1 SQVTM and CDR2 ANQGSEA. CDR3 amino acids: CSVEPRITYNEQFF. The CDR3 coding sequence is TGCAGCGTTGAACCCAGGATCACCTACAATGAGCAGTTCTTC.

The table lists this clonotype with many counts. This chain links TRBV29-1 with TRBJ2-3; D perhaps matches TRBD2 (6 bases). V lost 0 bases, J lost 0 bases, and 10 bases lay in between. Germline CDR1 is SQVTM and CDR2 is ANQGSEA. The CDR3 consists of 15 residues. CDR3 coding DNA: TGCAGCGTTGAAGACCCCGGGACTAGCACAGATACGCAGTATTTT. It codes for CSVEDPGTSTDTQYF.

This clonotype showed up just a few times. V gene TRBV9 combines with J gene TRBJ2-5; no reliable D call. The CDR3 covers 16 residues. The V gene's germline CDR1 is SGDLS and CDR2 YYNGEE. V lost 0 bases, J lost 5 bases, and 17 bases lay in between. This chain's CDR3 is CASSVGPGFAMETQYF. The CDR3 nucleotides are TGTGCCAGCAGCGTAGGACCGGGCTTTGCAATGGAGACCCAGTACTTC.

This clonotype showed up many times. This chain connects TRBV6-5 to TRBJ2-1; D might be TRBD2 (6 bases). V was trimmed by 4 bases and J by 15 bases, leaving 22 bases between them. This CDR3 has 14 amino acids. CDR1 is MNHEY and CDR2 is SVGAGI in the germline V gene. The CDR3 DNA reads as TGTGCCAGCAGTTCCTACTTTCGTCGGGAGAGGCGGTTCTTC. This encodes CASSSYFRRERRFF.

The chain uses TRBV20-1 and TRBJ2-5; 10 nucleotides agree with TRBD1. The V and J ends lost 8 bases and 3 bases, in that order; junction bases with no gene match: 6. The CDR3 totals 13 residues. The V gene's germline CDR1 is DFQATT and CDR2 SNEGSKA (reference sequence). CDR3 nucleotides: TGCAGTACCAGACAGGGGGCGGAAGAGACCCAGTACTTC. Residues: CSTRQGAEETQYF.

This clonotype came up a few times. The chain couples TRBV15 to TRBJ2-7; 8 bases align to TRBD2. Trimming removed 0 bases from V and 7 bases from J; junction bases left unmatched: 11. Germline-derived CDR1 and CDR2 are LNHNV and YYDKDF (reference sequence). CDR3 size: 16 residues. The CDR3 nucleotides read TGTGCCACCAGCAGAGAGAGGGGACTAGACGCCTTGGAGCAGTACTTC. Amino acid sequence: CATSRERGLDALEQYF.

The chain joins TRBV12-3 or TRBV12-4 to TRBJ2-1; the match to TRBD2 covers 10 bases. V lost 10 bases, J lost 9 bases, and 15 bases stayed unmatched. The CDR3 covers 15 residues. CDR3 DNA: TGTGCCACCCACAGAGCGGGAGGGGTATCCAGTGAGCAGTTCTTC. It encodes CATHRAGGVSSEQFF.